This T cell receptor beta chain was obtained from a study of tumor and adjacent non-tumor tissue in lung cancer. This sample's RNA came from whole unsorted tissue. Notes on the study in general: Significantly higher TCR diversity was found in tumor than normal lung.

V trimming: 5 bases; J trimming: 9 bases; junction bases outside the gene matches: 26. CDR3 length equals 19 residues. The germline V gene encodes CDR1 SGHNT and CDR2 YENEEA. As for this clonotype: Its antigen is not identified.

The library came from three nested PCR rounds adapted from ARM-PCR protocols. TCRdb re-derived calls from the multiplex PCR reads in MiXCR, one entry per CDR3 protein. Here the sample spans 200,000 to 250,000 distinct CDR3 sequences, about 71% being singletons. The source of this sequence is a man aged 60-69 years with non-small cell lung cancer. Sequences were obtained from lung tumor tissue. The V gene is TRBV11-3, the J gene TRBJ2-7; 9 bases align to TRBD2. Here the CDR3 DNA reads TGTGCCAGCAGCAACAGTTTGGGGACTAGCTGGATTACCGCCGCTGTGCAGTACTTC. Translated, it gives CASSNSLGTSWITAAVQYF.